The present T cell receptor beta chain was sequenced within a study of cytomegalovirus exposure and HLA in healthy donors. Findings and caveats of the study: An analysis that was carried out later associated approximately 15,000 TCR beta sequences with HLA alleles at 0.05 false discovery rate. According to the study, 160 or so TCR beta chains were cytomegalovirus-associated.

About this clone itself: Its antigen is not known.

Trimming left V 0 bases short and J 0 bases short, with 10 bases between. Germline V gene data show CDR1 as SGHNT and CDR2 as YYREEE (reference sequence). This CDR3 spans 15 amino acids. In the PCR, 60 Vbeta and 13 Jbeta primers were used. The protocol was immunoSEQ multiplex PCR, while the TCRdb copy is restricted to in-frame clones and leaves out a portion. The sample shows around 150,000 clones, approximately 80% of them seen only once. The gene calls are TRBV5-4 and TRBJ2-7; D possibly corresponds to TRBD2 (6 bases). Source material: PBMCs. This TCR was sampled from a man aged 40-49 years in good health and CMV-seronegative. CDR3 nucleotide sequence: TGTGCCAGCAGCTTGGGGTTCGGGAGCTCCTACGAGCAGTACTTC. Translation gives CASSLGFGSSYEQYF.